This paragraph reports one T cell receptor beta chain. Trimming removed 1 base from V and 0 bases from J, with 10 bases in between. Germline assignment: CDR1 SGHVS and CDR2 FNYEAQ. CDR3 length: 16 residues. The data stem from a study of blood T cell repertoires in COVID-19. Authors' data handling: The authors estimated nucleated cell counts from reference gene primer amplification. Only in-frame clones appear in the TCRdb table, and some are missing; sequencing was by immunoSEQ multiplex PCR. Clone size and V and J calls were adopted from that table, with D and trimming inferred from the DNA. Of under 50,000 clones in the sample, 65% to 90% were seen once.

The chain employs TRBV7-6 and TRBJ1-3; perhaps TRBD1 as D (5 bases). What was sequenced was peripheral blood. The TCR was taken from a human donor in a cohort sampled during active COVID-19. The CDR3 here is CASSLEGVNSGNTIYF. The CDR3 DNA sequence: TGTGCCAGCAGCTTAGAAGGGGTAAACTCTGGAAACACCATATATTTT.